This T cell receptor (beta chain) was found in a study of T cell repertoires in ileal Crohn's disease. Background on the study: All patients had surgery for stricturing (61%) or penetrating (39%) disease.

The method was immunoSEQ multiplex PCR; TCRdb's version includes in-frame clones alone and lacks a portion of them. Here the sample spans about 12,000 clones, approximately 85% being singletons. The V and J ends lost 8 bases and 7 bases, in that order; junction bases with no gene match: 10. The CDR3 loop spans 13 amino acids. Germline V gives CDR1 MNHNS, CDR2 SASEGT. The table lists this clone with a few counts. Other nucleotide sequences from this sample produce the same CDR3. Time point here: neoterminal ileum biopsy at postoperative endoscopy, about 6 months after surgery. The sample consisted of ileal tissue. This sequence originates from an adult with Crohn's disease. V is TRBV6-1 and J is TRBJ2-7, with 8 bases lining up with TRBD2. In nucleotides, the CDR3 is TGTGCCAGCGGGGCGGGGGGCCTCGGGGAGCAGTACTTC. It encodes CASGAGGLGEQYF.